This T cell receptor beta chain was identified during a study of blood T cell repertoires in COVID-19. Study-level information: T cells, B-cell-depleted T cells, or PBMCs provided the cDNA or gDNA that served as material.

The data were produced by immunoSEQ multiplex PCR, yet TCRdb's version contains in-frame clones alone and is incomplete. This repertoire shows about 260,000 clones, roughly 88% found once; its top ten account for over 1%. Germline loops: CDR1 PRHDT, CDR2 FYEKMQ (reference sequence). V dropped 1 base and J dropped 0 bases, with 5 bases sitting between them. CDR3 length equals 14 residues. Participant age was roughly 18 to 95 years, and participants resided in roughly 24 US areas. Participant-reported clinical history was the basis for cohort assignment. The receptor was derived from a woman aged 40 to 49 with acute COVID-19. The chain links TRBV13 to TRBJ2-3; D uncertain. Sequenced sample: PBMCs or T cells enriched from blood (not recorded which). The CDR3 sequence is CASSLAVSTDTQYF. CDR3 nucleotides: TGTGCCAGCAGCTTAGCGGTAAGCACAGATACGCAGTATTTT.